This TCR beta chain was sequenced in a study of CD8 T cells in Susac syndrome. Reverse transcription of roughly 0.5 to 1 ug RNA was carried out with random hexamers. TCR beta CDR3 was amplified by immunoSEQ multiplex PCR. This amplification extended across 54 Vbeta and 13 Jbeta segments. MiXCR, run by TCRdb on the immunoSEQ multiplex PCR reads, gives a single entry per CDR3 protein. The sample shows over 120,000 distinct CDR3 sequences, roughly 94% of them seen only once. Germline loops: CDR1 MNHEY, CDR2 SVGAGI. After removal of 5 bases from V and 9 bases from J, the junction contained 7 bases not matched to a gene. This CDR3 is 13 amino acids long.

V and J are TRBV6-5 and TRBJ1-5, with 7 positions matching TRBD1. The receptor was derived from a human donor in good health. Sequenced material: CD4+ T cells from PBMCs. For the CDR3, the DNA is TGTGCCAGCAGTAAACGACAGGGTCGGCCCCAGCATTTT. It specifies CASSKRQGRPQHF.